Sequencing of this TCR beta chain was carried out in a study of response to subunit inactivated influenza vaccine. General study findings and limits: The authors proposed limited new T cell recruitment per seasonal influenza vaccination.

TCRdb ran MiXCR on the RT-PCR reads and lists one entry per CDR3 protein. The sample holds 650,000 to 700,000 distinct CDR3 sequences, less than 20% seen once. V trimming: 4 bases; J trimming: 0 bases; junction bases outside the gene matches: 16. CDR1 and CDR2 from the germline V gene are MDHEN and SYDVKM. This CDR3 comprises 20 residues. This clonotype was recorded many times. Its specificity is unknown. This receptor was taken from a man in his fifties or sixties who received an inactivated influenza vaccine. V usage is TRBV28 and J usage is TRBJ2-1; 9 bases are shared with TRBD2. The material sequenced was PBMCs from blood, taken 11 to 12 days after vaccination. The CDR3 DNA follows: TGTGCCAGCAGTTCCCACGACTCCAGCGGGGGGCTCGGCTCCTACAATGAGCAGTTCTTC. This translates into CASSSHDSSGGLGSYNEQFF.